These 15 T cell receptor beta chains were all obtained from the same sample, sequenced in a study of technical replicates of blood from several donors (dated by TCRdb to about 2017). The method was the immunoSEQ multiplex PCR assay. The clones in this table, taken by TCRdb from immuneACCESS, are in-frame only. Not every clone is retained; where verified, under half of the shortfall comes from an unresolved V gene, and the cause of the rest is unknown. The sample data list tens of thousands of clones, and roughly 96% of these were observed just once. Over 0.25% of the sample belongs to the ten largest clones. The sequencing sample was made of T cells isolated from PBMCs. The receptor source for this set is a human donor in good health.

The rearrangement links TRBV4-1 to TRBJ2-1; TRBD2 might be the D (5 bases). With 5 bases removed from V and 8 bases from J, the gap between germline ends came to 7 bases. Germline values: CDR1 MGHRA, CDR2 YSYEKL. This CDR3 comprises 11 residues. The CDR3 region has the DNA TGCGCCAGCAGCAAAGCGGATGAGCAGTTCTTC. Amino acids: CASSKADEQFF.

The rearrangement links TRBV9 to TRBJ2-3, with 10 bases matching TRBD2. The V segment lost 0 bases and the J segment 6 bases; nucleotides outside the gene matches: 4. CDR3 length: 15 amino acids. Per germline, CDR1 SGDLS and CDR2 YYNGEE. CDR3 sequence (DNA): TGTGCCAGCAGCGTAGTGGCTAGCGGGGGCGATACGCAGTATTTT. This encodes CASSVVASGGDTQYF.

The chain is built from TRBV19 and TRBJ2-7, with TRBD2 matching over 9 bases. With V trimmed by 2 bases and J by 3 bases, 5 bases remained unmatched. The CDR3 length is 15 residues. CDR1 is LNHDA, CDR2 SQIVND, per germline (reference sequence). In DNA form, the CDR3 reads TGTGCCAGTAGTATAATAGCGGGAGATTTCTACGAGCAGTACTTC. It is translated as CASSIIAGDFYEQYF.

The rearrangement links TRBV27 to TRBJ1-6; D gene uncertain. Trimming cost V 6 bases and J 9 bases, with 15 bases left between them. The CDR3 has 14 amino acids. The germline V gene encodes CDR1 MNHEY and CDR2 SMNVEV (reference sequence). As DNA, the CDR3 is TGTGCCAGCAGGTTTCTCACTTACGCTTCACCCCTCCACTTT. This gives the protein CASRFLTYASPLHF.

The chain is built from TRBV5-1 and TRBJ1-4; D might be TRBD1 (5 bases). Per the germline V gene, CDR1 is SGHRS and CDR2 is YFSETQ. The CDR3 has 15 amino acids. V shed 4 bases and J shed 8 bases, with 18 bases lying between them. The CDR3 loop is CASSLTGTPGEKLFF. As DNA, the CDR3 is TGCGCCAGCAGCCTTACCGGGACTCCAGGCGAAAAACTGTTTTTT. Variable domain in full (rest from reference TRBV5-1 and TRBJ1-4): KAGVTQTPRYLIKTRGQQVTLSCSPISGHRSVSWYQQTPGQGLQFLFEYFSETQRNKGNFPGRFSGRQFSNSRSEMNVSTLELGDSALYLCASSLTGTPGEKLFFGSGTQLSVL.

The CDR3 loop is CASSSQESTDTQYF. CDR3 bases: TGTGCCAGCAGTTCACAGGAGAGCACAGATACGCAGTATTTT. The genes are TRBV6-5 and TRBJ2-3; weak D call: TRBD1 (5 bases). V was clipped by 4 bases and J by 0 bases, with 8 bases between them. Looked up from germline, CDR1 is MNHEY and CDR2 is SVGAGI. The CDR3 length is 14 residues.

V and J are TRBV7-8 and TRBJ2-1; 7 bases line up with TRBD2. The CDR3 totals 16 residues. Germline V gene lookup returns CDR1 SGHVS and CDR2 FQNEAQ. The V gene end was trimmed by 0 bases and the J gene end by 3 bases; junction bases not matched to a gene: 5. This chain's CDR3 is CASSLAGLAGYNEQFF. CDR3 nucleotide sequence: TGTGCCAGCAGCTTAGCAGGGTTAGCGGGCTACAATGAGCAGTTCTTC.

V is TRBV5-1 and J is TRBJ2-3; 7 nucleotides agree with TRBD1. Unmatched junction bases numbered 9, after V lost 4 bases and J lost 1 base. CDR3 length: 16 amino acids. The V gene's germline CDR1 is SGHRS and CDR2 YFSETQ. The CDR3 is CASSRQGEGRTDTQYF. The CDR3 DNA sequence: TGCGCCAGCAGCCGACAGGGCGAGGGGCGCACAGATACGCAGTATTTT.

This clone was recorded once. This chain links TRBV30 with TRBJ2-5, with TRBD1 matching over 8 bases. V gave up 2 bases and J gave up 5 bases; unmatched junction bases: 7. Germline V lookup: CDR1 GTSNPN, CDR2 SVGIG (reference sequence). The length of the CDR3 is 14 residues. The CDR3 spells CAWSPGQGPETQYF. CDR3 DNA sequence: TGTGCCTGGAGTCCTGGACAGGGCCCGGAGACCCAGTACTTC.

This sequence joins TRBV5-4 and TRBJ2-7; 12 nucleotides align to TRBD2. The CDR3 is 15 amino acids. V lost 0 bases to trimming and J lost 4 bases; unmatched junction nucleotides: 2. CDR1 is SGHNT, CDR2 YYREEE, per germline (reference sequence). The CDR3 spells CASSLATSGRYEQYF. The CDR3 coding sequence is TGTGCCAGCAGCTTGGCCACTAGCGGGAGGTACGAGCAGTACTTC. The variable domain in full, completed from reference TRBV5-4 and TRBJ2-7, reads ETGVTQSPTHLIKTRGQQVTLRCSSQSGHNTVSWYQQALGQGPQFIFQYYREEENGRGNFPPRFSGLQFPNYSSELNVNALELDDSALYLCASSLATSGRYEQYFGPGTRLTVT.

The rearrangement uses TRBV5-6 and TRBJ1-2, with a possible D match to TRBD1 (5 bases). Trimming pared 0 bases from V and 2 bases from J, leaving 8 bases between. The CDR3 sequence is 14 residues long. Germline lookup yields CDR1 SGHDT and CDR2 YYEEEE. The CDR3 DNA sequence: TGTGCCAGCAGCTTGGTGGGGGGGAACTATGGCTACACCTTC. It yields the protein CASSLVGGNYGYTF. The entire variable domain, with the rest obtained from reference TRBV5-6 and TRBJ1-2, is as follows: DAGVTQSPTHLIKTRGQQVTLRCSPKSGHDTVSWYQQALGQGPQFIFQYYEEEERQRGNFPDRFSGHQFPNYSSELNVNALLLGDSALYLCASSLVGGNYGYTFGSGTRLTVV.

V gene TRBV20-1 combines with J gene TRBJ2-1; D might be TRBD1 (5 bases). Trimming took off 8 bases at V and 6 bases at J, with 11 bases between the two ends. Per germline, CDR1 DFQATT and CDR2 SNEGSKA (reference sequence). The CDR3 contains 11 residues. The DNA of the CDR3 is TGCAGTAGACAGTTGGGCAATGAGCAGTTCTTC. As protein: CSRQLGNEQFF.

The rearrangement links TRBV28 to TRBJ1-1, with a possible D match to TRBD1 (5 bases). CDR3 length: 14 amino acids. V lost 3 bases and J 5 bases, leaving 13 bases between the germline ends. The germline V gene encodes CDR1 MDHEN and CDR2 SYDVKM. This chain's CDR3 is CASSLGGFRTEAFF. CDR3 DNA sequence: TGTGCCAGCAGTTTGGGGGGGTTTAGGACTGAAGCTTTCTTT.

The chain uses TRBV28 and TRBJ1-4, with D maybe TRBD1 (5 bases). V was cut by 5 bases and J by 4 bases, with 14 bases left in between. The germline V gene has CDR1 MDHEN and CDR2 SYDVKM. The CDR3 is 15 amino acids. As DNA, the CDR3 is TGTGCCAGCAGTCTGCCGGGACTAATTAATGAAAAACTGTTTTTT. Translating gives CASSLPGLINEKLFF.

CDR3 amino acids: CSVEGGPSPGRAYEQYF. CDR3 sequence (DNA): TGCAGCGTTGAGGGGGGACCATCACCAGGGCGCGCCTACGAGCAGTACTTC. The rearrangement joins TRBV29-1 to TRBJ2-7; tentatively, D is TRBD2 (6 bases). The CDR3 contains 17 residues. Trimming cost V 3 bases and J 2 bases, with 23 bases left between them. Germline V gene sequence: CDR1 SQVTM, CDR2 ANQGSEA.